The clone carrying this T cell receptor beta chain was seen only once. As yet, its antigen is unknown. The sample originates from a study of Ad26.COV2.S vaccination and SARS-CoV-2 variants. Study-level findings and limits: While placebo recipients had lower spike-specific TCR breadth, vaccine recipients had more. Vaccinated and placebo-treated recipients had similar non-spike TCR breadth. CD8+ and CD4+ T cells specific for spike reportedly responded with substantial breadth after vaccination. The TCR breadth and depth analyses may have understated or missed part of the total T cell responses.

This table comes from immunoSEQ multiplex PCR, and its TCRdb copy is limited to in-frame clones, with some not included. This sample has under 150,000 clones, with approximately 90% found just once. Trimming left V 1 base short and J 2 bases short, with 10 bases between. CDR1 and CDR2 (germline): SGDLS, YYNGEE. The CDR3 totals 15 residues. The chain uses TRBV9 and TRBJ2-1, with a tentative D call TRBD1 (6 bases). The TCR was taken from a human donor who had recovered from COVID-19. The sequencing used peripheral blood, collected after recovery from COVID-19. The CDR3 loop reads CASSVLQGPYNEQFF. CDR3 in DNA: TGTGCCAGCAGCGTACTACAGGGCCCCTACAATGAGCAGTTCTTC. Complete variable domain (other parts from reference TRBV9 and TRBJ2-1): DSGVTQTPKHLITATGQRVTLRCSPRSGDLSVYWYQQSLDQGLQFLIQYYNGEERAKGNILERFSAQQFPDLHSELNLSSLELGDSALYFCASSVLQGPYNEQFFGPGTRLTVL.